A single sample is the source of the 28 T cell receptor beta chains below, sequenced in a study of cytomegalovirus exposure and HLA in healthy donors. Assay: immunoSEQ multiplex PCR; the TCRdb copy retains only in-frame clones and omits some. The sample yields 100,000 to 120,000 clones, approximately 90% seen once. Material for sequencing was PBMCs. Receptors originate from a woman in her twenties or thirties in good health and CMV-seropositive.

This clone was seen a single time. CDR3 amino acids: CASRGSGGELGYTF. In DNA, the CDR3 is TGTGCCAGCAGGGGCTCCGGGGGGGAGTTAGGCTACACCTTC. The chain uses TRBV2 and TRBJ1-2; the D gene is possibly TRBD1 (5 bases). Deletions cut 6 bases from V and 8 bases from J, with 19 bases between. The CDR3 runs 14 residues. Germline V CDR1 and CDR2: SNHLY, FYNNEI.

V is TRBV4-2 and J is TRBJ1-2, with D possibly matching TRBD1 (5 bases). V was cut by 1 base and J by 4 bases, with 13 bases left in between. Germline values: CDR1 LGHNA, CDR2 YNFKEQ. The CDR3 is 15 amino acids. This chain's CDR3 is CASSQGRRGVYGYTF. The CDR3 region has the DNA TGTGCCAGCAGCCAAGGGAGGAGGGGAGTCTATGGCTACACCTTC.

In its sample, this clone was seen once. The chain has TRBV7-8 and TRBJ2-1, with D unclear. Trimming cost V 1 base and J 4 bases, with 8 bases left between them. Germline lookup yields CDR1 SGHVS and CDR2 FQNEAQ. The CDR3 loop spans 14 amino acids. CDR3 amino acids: CASSLDGQYNEQFF. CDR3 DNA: TGTGCCAGCAGCTTAGATGGGCAGTACAATGAGCAGTTCTTC.

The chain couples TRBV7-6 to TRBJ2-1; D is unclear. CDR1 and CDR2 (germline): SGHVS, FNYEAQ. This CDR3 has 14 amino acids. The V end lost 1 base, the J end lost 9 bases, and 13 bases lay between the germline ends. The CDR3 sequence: CASSLVSWASEQFF. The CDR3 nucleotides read TGTGCCAGCAGCTTAGTTTCGTGGGCCAGTGAGCAGTTCTTC.

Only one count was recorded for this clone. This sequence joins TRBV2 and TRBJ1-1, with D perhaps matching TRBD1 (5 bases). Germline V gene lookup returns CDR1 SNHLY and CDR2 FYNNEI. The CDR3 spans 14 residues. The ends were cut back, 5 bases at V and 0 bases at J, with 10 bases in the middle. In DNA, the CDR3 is TGTGCCAGCAGTTTTAGACAGATGAACACTGAAGCTTTCTTT. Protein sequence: CASSFRQMNTEAFF.

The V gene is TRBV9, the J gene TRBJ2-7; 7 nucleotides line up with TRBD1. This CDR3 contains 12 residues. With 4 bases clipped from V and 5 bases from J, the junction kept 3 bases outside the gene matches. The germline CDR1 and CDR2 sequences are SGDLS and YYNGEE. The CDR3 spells CASSRDRDEQYF. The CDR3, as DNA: TGTGCCAGCAGCCGCGACAGGGACGAGCAGTACTTC. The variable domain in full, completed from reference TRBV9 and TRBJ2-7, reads DSGVTQTPKHLITATGQRVTLRCSPRSGDLSVYWYQQSLDQGLQFLIQYYNGEERAKGNILERFSAQQFPDLHSELNLSSLELGDSALYFCASSRDRDEQYFGPGTRLTVT.

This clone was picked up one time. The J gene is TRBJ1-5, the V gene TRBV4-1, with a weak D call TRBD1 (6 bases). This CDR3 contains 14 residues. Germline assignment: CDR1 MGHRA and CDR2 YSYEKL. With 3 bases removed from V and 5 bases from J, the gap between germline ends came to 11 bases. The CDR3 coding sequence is TGCGCCAGCAGCCAGGACCAGGGGTATCAGCCCCAGCATTTT. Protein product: CASSQDQGYQPQHF.

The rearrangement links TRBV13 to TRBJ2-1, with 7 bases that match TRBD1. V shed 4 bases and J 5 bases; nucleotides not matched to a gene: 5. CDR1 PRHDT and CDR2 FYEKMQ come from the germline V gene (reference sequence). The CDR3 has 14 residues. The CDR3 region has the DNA TGTGCCAGCAGCTCGGGTAGGGGGCACAATGAGCAGTTCTTC. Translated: CASSSGRGHNEQFF. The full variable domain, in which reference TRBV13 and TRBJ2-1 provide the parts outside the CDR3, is AAGVIQSPRHLIKEKRETATLKCYPIPRHDTVYWYQQGPGQDPQFLISFYEKMQSDKGSIPDRFSAQQFSDYHSELNMSSLELGDSALYFCASSSGRGHNEQFFGPGTRLTVL.

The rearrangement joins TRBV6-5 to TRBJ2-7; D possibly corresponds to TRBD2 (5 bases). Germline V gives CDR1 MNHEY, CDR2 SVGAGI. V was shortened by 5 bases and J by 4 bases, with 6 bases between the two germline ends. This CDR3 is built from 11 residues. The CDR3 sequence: CASSRDYEQYF. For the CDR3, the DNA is TGTGCCAGCAGTCGGGATTACGAGCAGTACTTC.

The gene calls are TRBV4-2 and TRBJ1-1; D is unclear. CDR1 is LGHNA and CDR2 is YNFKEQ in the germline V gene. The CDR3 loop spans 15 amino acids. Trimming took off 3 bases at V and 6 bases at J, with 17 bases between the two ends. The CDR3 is CASSHVAGGRSEAFF. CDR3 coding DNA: TGTGCCAGCAGCCATGTCGCAGGAGGCCGATCTGAAGCTTTCTTT.

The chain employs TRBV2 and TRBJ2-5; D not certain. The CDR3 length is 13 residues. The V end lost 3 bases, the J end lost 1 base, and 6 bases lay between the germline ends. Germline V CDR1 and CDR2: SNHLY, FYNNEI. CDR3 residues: CASSDRLQETQYF. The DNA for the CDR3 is TGTGCCAGCAGTGACCGTCTCCAAGAGACCCAGTACTTC. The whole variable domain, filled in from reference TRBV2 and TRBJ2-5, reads EPEVTQTPSHQVTQMGQEVILRCVPISNHLYFYWYRQILGQKVEFLVSFYNNEISEKSEIFDDQFSVERPDGSNFTLKIRSTKLEDSAMYFCASSDRLQETQYFGPGTRLLVL.

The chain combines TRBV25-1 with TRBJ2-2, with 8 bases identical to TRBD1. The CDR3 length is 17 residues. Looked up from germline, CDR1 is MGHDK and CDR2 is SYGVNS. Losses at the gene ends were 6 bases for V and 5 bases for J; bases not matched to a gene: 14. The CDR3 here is CASRLFSGGSGTGELFF. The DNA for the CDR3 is TGTGCCAGCAGACTCTTCTCAGGGGGCTCGGGTACCGGGGAGCTGTTTTTT.

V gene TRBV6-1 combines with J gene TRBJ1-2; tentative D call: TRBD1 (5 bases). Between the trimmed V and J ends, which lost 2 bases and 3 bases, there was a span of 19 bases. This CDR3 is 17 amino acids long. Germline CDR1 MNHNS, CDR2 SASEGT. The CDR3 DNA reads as TGTGCCAGCAGTGAATACGTAAGGGCGACAGACTACTATGGCTACACCTTC. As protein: CASSEYVRATDYYGYTF.

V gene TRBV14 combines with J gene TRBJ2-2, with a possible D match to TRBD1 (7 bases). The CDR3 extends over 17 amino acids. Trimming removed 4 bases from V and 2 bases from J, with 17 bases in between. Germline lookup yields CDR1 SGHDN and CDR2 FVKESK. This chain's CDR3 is CASSRLGGQINTGELFF. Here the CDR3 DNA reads TGTGCCAGCAGCCGACTGGGGGGACAGATTAACACCGGGGAGCTGTTTTTT.

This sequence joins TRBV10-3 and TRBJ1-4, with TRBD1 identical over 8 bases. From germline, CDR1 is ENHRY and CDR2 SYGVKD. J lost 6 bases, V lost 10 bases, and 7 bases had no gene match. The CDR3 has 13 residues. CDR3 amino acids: CATKTGEDEKLFF. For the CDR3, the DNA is TGTGCCACCAAGACAGGGGAAGATGAAAAACTGTTTTTT.

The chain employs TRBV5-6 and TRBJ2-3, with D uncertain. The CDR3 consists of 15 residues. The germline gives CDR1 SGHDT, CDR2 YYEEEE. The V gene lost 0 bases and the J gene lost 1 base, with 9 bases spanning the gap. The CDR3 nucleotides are TGTGCCAGCAGCTTGGTCCCAGGTCGCACAGATACGCAGTATTTT. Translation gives CASSLVPGRTDTQYF. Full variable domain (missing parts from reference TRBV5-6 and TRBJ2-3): DAGVTQSPTHLIKTRGQQVTLRCSPKSGHDTVSWYQQALGQGPQFIFQYYEEEERQRGNFPDRFSGHQFPNYSSELNVNALLLGDSALYLCASSLVPGRTDTQYFGPGTRLTVL.

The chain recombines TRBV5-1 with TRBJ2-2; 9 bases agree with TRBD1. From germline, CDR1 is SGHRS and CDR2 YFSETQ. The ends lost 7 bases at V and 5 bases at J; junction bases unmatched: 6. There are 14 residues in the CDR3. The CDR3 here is CASQGTGRTGELFF. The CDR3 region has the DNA TGCGCCAGCCAAGGGACAGGGAGGACCGGGGAGCTGTTTTTT.

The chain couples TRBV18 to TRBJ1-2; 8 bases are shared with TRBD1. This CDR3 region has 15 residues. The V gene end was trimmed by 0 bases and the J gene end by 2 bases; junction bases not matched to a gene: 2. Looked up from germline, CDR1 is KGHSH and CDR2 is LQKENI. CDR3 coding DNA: TGTGCCAGCTCACCACCGGCAGGGGGCAACTATGGCTACACCTTC. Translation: CASSPPAGGNYGYTF.

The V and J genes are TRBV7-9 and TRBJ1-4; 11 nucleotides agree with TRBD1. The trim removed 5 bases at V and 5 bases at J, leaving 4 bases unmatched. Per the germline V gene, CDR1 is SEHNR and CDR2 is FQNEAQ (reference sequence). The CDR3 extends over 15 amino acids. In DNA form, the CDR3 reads TGTGCCAGCAGCGCTGGGACAGGGGGGAATGAAAAACTGTTTTTT. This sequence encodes CASSAGTGGNEKLFF.

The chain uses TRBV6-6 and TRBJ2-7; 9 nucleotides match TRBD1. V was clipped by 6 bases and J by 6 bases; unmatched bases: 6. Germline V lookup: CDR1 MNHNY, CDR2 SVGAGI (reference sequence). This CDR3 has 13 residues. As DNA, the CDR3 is TGTGCCAGCAGCCGGGACAGGGTTGGCGAGCAGTACTTC. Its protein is CASSRDRVGEQYF.

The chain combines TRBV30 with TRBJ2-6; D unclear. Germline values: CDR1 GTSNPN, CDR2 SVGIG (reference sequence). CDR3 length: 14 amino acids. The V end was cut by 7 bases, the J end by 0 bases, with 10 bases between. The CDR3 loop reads CAYTRFSGANVLTF. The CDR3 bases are TGTGCCTACACCAGGTTCTCTGGGGCCAACGTCCTGACTTTC.

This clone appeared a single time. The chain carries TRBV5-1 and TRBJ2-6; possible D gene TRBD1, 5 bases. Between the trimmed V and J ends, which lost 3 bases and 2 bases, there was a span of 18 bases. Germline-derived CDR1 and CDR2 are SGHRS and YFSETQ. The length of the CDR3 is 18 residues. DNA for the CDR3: TGCGCCAGCAGCTCGCTGACAGTTAGCTCGCCTGGGGCCAACGTCCTGACTTTC. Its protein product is CASSSLTVSSPGANVLTF.

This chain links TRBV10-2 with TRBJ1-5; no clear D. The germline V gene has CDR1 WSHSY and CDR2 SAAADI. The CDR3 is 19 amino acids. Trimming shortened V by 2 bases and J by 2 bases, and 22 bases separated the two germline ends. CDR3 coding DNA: TGCGCCAGCAGTGAGACCCCGGGAGTAGTAGAAAAGGGCAATCAGCCCCAGCATTTT. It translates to CASSETPGVVEKGNQPQHF.

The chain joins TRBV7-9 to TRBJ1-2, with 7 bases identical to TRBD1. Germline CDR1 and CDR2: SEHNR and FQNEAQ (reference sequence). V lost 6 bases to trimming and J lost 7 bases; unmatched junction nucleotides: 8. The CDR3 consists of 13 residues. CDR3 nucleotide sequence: TGTGCCAGCAGTCCTGAAGGGGGCCTTGGCTACACCTTC. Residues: CASSPEGGLGYTF. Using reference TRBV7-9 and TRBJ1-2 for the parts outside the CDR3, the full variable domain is DTGVSQNPRHKITKRGQNVTFRCDPISEHNRLYWYRQTLGQGPEFLTYFQNEAQLEKSRLLSDRFSAERPKGSFSTLEIQRTEQGDSAMYLCASSPEGGLGYTFGSGTRLTVV.

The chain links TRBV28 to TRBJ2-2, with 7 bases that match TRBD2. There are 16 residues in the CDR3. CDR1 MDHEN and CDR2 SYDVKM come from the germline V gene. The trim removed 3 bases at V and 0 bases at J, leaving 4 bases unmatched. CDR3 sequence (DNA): TGTGCCAGCAGTTTTGGCCTAGCGGCGAACACCGGGGAGCTGTTTTTT. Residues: CASSFGLAANTGELFF.

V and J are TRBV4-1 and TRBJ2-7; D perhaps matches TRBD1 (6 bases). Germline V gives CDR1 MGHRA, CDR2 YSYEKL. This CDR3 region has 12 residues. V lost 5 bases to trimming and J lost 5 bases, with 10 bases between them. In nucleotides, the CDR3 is TGCGCCAGCAGCTCGGACAGCCACGAGCAGTACTTC. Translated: CASSSDSHEQYF.

DNA of the CDR3: TGTGCCAGCAGCCGATTAGCGGGCCCAGCCCTAGGTGAGCAGTTCTTC. This sequence encodes CASSRLAGPALGEQFF. The rearrangement joins TRBV28 to TRBJ2-1; TRBD2 aligns across 7 bases. The CDR3 length is 16 residues. Trimming at V came to 6 bases and at J to 9 bases, leaving 17 bases not matched to a gene. The germline V gene encodes CDR1 MDHEN and CDR2 SYDVKM.

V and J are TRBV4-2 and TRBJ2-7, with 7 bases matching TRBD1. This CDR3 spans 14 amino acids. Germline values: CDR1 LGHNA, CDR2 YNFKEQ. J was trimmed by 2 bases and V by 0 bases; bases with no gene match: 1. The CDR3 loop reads CASSQDGTAYEQYF. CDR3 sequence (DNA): TGTGCCAGCAGCCAAGATGGGACAGCCTACGAGCAGTACTTC.